This TCR beta chain came from a study of T cell repertoires in cytomegalovirus infection. At the level of the study: CMV infection and matching HLA type were both indicated by public TCR beta signatures. Study results and limitations: CMV-specific TCR beta clonotypes restricted by HLA-C were the ones dominating the ex vivo response. Of the TCR beta families, the public ones yielded a cumulative frequency that identified carriers of CMV plus the relevant HLA.

A word on this clonotype: Antigen: not known.

CDR1 is SGHKS and CDR2 is YYEKEE in the germline V gene (reference sequence). This CDR3 is 15 amino acids long. The V and J ends lost 4 bases and 0 bases respectively, with 11 bases between them. TCRdb re-called the reads through MiXCR, storing one row per CDR3 protein. The sample includes fewer than 700,000 distinct CDR3 sequences, about 24% of them seen just once. The sample comprised CD8+ T cells from PBMCs. The receptor was derived from a human donor in good health (CMV status not recorded). Some clones in this sample may be carry-over from other donors' samples. V usage is TRBV5-5 and J usage is TRBJ1-5, with no clear D. This CDR3 reads CASSLSADSNQPQHF. CDR3 bases: TGTGCCAGCAGCCTGTCCGCGGATAGCAATCAGCCCCAGCATTTT.